The rows below give T cell receptor beta chains drawn from one sample of a study of cytomegalovirus exposure and HLA in healthy donors. Here immunoSEQ multiplex PCR was the method, and the copy in TCRdb shows in-frame clones only, minus some. The repertoire includes about 77,000 clones, approximately 78% of them detected once, and 3.4% sits in the top ten. Material: PBMCs. The receptor source for this set is a man aged 35 to 55 in good health and CMV-seronegative. The CDR3 runs from the conserved cysteine through the conserved F or W. The D gene is left open where the match is weak.

TRBV6-6	TRBJ1-1	-	CASTGVWGSEAFF	TGTGCCAGCACGGGGGTCTGGGGTTCAGAAGCTTTCTTT
TRBV11-2	TRBJ1-2	-	CASSLEGASGYTF	TGTGCCAGCAGCTTAGAGGGGGCCAGTGGCTACACCTTC
TRBV27	TRBJ1-2	-	CASTLNRDVGGYTF	TGTGCCAGCACCTTGAACAGGGATGTGGGTGGCTACACCTTC
TRBV18	TRBJ2-2	-	CASSPREGATTGELFF	TGTGCCAGTTCTCCTCGCGAGGGAGCGACCACCGGGGAGCTGTTTTTT
TRBV7-8	TRBJ1-6	TRBD1	CASSLSRDSLLHF	TGTGCCAGCAGCCTCAGTAGGGACAGTCTCCTCCACTTT
TRBV11-2	TRBJ1-1	-	CASSFNPIGGYTEAFF	TGTGCCAGCAGCTTCAACCCTATTGGAGGGTATACTGAAGCTTTCTTT
TRBV7-2	TRBJ2-3	TRBD2	CASSLNSGGGSTDTQYF	TGTGCCAGCAGCTTAAATAGCGGGGGGGGGAGCACAGATACGCAGTATTTT
TRBV9	TRBJ2-5	-	CASSEGGGGAKNQETQYF	TGTGCCAGCAGCGAGGGAGGGGGGGGCGCGAAAAACCAAGAGACCCAGTACTTC
TRBV7-8	TRBJ1-2	TRBD1	CASSLSGQGRDGYTF	TGTGCCAGCAGCTTATCCGGACAGGGCAGAGATGGCTACACCTTC
TRBV7-3	TRBJ1-1	TRBD1	CASSLDRGNTEAFF	TGTGCCAGCAGCTTAGACAGGGGGAACACTGAAGCTTTCTTT
TRBV7-8	TRBJ2-1	TRBD2	CASSLGTSGGAWNEQFF	TGTGCCAGCAGCTTAGGGACTAGCGGGGGGGCCTGGAATGAGCAGTTCTTC